This TCR beta chain is drawn from a study of T cells after yellow fever vaccination. V lost 5 bases to trimming and J lost 5 bases, with 7 bases between them. CDR3 length: 10 residues. The germline gives CDR1 DFQATT, CDR2 SNEGSKA (reference sequence). MiXCR was run by TCRdb on the 5' RACE reads, yielding one entry per CDR3 protein. The sample records hundreds of thousands of distinct CDR3 sequences, less than 20% being singletons. Material: PBMCs, obtained 5 to 6 days after the first yellow fever vaccination. The J gene is TRBJ2-7, the V gene TRBV20-1; D gene uncertain. The sequence was collected from a man aged 18-30 years who received the YFV17D yellow fever vaccine. For the CDR3, the DNA is TGCAGTGCTGAAAGACACGAGCAGTACGTC. Its translation is CSAERHEQYV.